This T cell receptor (beta chain) emerged from a study of response to subunit inactivated influenza vaccine. Study-wide results and limits: That few new T cells are recruited by each seasonal influenza vaccination was the authors' suggestion.

TCRdb called the RT-PCR reads again in MiXCR, with one record for every CDR3 protein. The data contain roughly 540,000 distinct CDR3 sequences, less than 25% of them singletons. Germline lookup yields CDR1 SEHNR and CDR2 FQNEAQ (reference sequence). Deletions cut 5 bases from V and 2 bases from J, with 6 bases between. CDR3 length: 13 amino acids. This clonotype occurred many times. Its antigen is as yet unknown. The sample was also linked to a second study, of T cells expressing NK-cell markers. This second study notes: 5'RACE template switching with UMIs generated TCR beta cDNA. Repertoires of TCR beta were obtained from T cells sorted as CD3+CD56+NKG2C+, CD3+CD56+NKG2C- and CD3+CD56-NKG2C+.

Sequencing was performed on CD4+ T cells sorted from PBMCs, taken approximately 13 days after vaccination. This chain uses TRBV7-9 with TRBJ2-2; no clear D gene. This receptor was obtained from a man aged 50 to 60 who received an inactivated influenza vaccine. CDR3 region: CASSKLNTGELFF. The CDR3 DNA is TGTGCCAGCAGCAAACTTAACACCGGGGAGCTGTTTTTT.